The clone carrying this T cell receptor (beta chain) was seen only once. Its antigen is not known. The PCR made use of 60 Vbeta and 13 Jbeta primers. Measured with immunoSEQ multiplex PCR; TCRdb has only the in-frame clones, and not every one. The sample shows roughly 100,000 clones, around four fifths of them seen only once. This entry comes from a study of cytomegalovirus exposure and HLA in healthy donors. Study information: Researchers found that 81% of some 400 genotyped donors fell within the Caucasian-associated ancestry cluster.

Study-wide points: Segments of the TCR beta V type were, in most cases, productive about 90% or about 30% of the time in an earlier analysis. A later analysis found most CMV-associated TCR beta chains apparently HLA-restricted.

The germline gives CDR1 SGHTA, CDR2 FQGNSA. The ends lost 5 bases at V and 0 bases at J; junction bases unmatched: 9. The CDR3 extends over 16 amino acids. The chain recombines TRBV7-2 with TRBJ2-7, with 8 positions matching TRBD2. Sequences were obtained from PBMCs. The sequence came from a man aged 40-49 years in good health and CMV-seronegative. CDR3 residues: CASSPAPSGGSYEQYF. The CDR3 nucleotides read TGTGCCAGCAGCCCAGCCCCCAGCGGGGGCTCCTACGAGCAGTACTTC.